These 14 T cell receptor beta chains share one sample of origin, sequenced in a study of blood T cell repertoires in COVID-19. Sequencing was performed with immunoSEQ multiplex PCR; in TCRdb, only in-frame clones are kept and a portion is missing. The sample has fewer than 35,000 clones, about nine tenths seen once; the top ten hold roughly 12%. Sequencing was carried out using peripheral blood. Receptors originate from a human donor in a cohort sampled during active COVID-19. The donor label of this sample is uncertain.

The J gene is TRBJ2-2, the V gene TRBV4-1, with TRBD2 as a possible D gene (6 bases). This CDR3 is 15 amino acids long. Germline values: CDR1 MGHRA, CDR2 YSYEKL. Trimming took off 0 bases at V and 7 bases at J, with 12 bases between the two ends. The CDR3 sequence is CASSQDRGSGGELFF. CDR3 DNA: TGCGCCAGCAGCCAAGATCGGGGGTCGGGCGGGGAGCTGTTTTTT.

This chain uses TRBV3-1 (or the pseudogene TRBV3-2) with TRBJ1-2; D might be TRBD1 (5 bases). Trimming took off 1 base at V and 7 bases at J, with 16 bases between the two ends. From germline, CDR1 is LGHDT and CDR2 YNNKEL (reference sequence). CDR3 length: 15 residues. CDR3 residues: CASSQVGAGNRGYTF. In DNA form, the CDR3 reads TGTGCCAGCAGCCAAGTTGGGGCAGGGAATCGTGGCTACACCTTC.

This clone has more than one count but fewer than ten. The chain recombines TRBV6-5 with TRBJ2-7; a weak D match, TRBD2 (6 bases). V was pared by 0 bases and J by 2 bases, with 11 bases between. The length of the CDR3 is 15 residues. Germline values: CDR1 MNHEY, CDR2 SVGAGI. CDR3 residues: CASSYSKEGTYEQYF. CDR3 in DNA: TGTGCCAGCAGTTACTCGAAGGAGGGGACCTACGAGCAGTACTTC.

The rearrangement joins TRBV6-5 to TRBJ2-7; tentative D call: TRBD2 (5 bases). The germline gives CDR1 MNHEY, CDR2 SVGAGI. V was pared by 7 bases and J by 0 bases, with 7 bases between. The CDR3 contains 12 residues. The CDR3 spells CASTRGSYEQYF. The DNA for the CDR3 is TGTGCCAGCACTCGGGGCTCCTACGAGCAGTACTTC.

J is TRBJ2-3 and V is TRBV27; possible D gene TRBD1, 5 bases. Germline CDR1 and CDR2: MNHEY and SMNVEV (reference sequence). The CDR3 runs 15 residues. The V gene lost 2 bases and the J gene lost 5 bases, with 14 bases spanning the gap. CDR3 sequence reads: CASSLRGQGGDTQYF. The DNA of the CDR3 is TGTGCCAGCAGTTTAAGGGGTCAGGGTGGAGATACGCAGTATTTT.

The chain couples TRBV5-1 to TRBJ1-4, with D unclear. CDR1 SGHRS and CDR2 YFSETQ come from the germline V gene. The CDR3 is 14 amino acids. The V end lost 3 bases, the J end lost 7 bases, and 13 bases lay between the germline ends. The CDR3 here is CASSSGRVAEKLFF. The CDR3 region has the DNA TGCGCCAGCAGCTCGGGGAGGGTGGCTGAAAAACTGTTTTTT.

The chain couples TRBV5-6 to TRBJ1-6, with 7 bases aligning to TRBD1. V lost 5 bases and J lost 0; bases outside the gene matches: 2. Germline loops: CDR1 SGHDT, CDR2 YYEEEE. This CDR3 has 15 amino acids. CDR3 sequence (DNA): TGTGCCAGCAGGGCAGGGGGCTCCTATAATTCACCCCTCCACTTT. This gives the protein CASRAGGSYNSPLHF.

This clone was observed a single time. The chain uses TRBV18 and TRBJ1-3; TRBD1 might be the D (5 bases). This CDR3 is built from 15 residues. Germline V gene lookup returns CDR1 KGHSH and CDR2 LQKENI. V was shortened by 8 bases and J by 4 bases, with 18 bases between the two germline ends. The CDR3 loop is CASAYGTLDGNTIYF. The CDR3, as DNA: TGTGCCAGCGCCTATGGGACTTTAGACGGAAACACCATATATTTT.

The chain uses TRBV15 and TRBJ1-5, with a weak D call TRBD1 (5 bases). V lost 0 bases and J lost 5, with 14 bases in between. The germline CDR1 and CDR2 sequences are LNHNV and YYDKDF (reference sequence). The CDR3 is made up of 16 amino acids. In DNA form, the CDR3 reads TGTGCCACCAGCAGAGAAGCCCCAGGGCGATATCAGCCCCAGCATTTT. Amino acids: CATSREAPGRYQPQHF.

The CDR3 loop reads CATSRGWANYGYTF. The CDR3 DNA reads TGTGCCACCAGCAGGGGCTGGGCAAACTATGGCTACACCTTC. The gene calls are TRBV15 and TRBJ1-2; no definite D call. V was shortened by 3 bases and J by 2 bases, with 10 bases between the two germline ends. CDR3 length equals 14 residues. Per the germline V gene, CDR1 is LNHNV and CDR2 is YYDKDF (reference sequence).

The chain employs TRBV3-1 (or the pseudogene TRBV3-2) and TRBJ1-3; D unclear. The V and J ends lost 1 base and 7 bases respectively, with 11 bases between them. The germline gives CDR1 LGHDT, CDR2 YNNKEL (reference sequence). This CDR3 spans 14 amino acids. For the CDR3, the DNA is TGTGCCAGCAGCCAAGTGTTCTTCGGTAACACCATATATTTT. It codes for CASSQVFFGNTIYF.

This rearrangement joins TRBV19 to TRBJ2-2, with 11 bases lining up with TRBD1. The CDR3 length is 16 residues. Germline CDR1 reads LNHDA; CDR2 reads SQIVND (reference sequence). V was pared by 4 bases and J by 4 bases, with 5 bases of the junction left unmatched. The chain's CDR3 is CASSTGTGGFTGELFF. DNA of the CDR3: TGTGCCAGTAGTACGGGGACAGGGGGGTTCACCGGGGAGCTGTTTTTT. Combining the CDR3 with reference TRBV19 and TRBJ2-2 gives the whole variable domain DGGITQSPKYLFRKEGQNVTLSCEQNLNHDAMYWYRQDPGQGLRLIYYSQIVNDFQKGDIAEGYSVSREKKESFPLTVTSAQKNPTAFYLCASSTGTGGFTGELFFGEGSRLTVL.

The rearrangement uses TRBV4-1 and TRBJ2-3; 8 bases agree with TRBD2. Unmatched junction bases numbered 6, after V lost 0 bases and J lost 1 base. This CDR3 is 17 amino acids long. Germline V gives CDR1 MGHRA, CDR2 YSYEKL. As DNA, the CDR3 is TGCGCCAGCAGCCAAGATTTAGGACTAGCAGGCACAGATACGCAGTATTTT. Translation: CASSQDLGLAGTDTQYF.

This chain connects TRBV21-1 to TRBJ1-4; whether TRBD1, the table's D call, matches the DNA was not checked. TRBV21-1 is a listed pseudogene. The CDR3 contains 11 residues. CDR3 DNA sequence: TGTGCCAGCCCCAGGAATGAAAAACTGTTTTTT. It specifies CASPRNEKLFF.